This TCR beta chain came from a study of blood T cell repertoires in COVID-19. Across the study: From the United States, Italy and Spain came samples of acute and convalescent COVID-19.

The junction had 12 bases not matched to a gene; V was cut back by 5 bases and J by 6 bases. There are 16 residues in the CDR3. CDR1 and CDR2 from the germline V gene are SGHNT and YYREEE (reference sequence). Repertoires were generated with immunoSEQ multiplex PCR, while TCRdb's copy carries only in-frame clones and drops some. The top ten hold approximately 4.9% of the sample, which has fewer than 200,000 clones, roughly 90% seen once. This TCR was sampled from a man under 40 with COVID-19, enrolled during active disease. The sample taken for sequencing was peripheral blood. This rearrangement joins TRBV5-4 to TRBJ2-3; TRBD2 matches 10 bases. The CDR3 DNA reads TGTGCCAGCAGTGTAGTCTTAGCGGGGGGCCCCGATACGCAGTATTTT. This codes for CASSVVLAGGPDTQYF.